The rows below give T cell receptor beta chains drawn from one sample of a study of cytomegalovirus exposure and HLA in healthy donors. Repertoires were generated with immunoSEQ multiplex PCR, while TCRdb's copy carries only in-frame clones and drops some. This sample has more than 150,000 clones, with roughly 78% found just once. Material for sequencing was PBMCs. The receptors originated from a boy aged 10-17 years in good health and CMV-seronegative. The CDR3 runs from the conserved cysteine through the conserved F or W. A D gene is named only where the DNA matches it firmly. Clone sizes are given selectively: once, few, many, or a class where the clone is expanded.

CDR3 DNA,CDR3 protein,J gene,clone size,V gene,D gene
TGTGCCAGCAGCTCAGTCGCTTCGGACAGCTCCTACGAGCAGTACTTC,CASSSVASDSSYEQYF,TRBJ2-7,-,TRBV7-2,-
TGTGCCAGCTCACCATTATCCTACGAGCAGTACTTC,CASSPLSYEQYF,TRBJ2-7,-,TRBV18,-
TGTGCCAGCAGCTTATCTGTCGGCACTGAAGCTTTCTTT,CASSLSVGTEAFF,TRBJ1-1,once,TRBV7-8,-
TGTGCCAGTAGTGCCGGACTAGCGGGAGGTTACGAGCAGTACTTC,CASSAGLAGGYEQYF,TRBJ2-7,-,TRBV19,TRBD2
TGTGCCAGTAGTATGTATAACCAAGAGACCCAGTACTTC,CASSMYNQETQYF,TRBJ2-5,-,TRBV19,-
TGTGCCAGTGGCGGGGGTATGGACACTGAAGCTTTCTTT,CASGGGMDTEAFF,TRBJ1-1,once,TRBV19,-
TGTGCCAGCAGCCCCTCCTCGGATACGCAGTATTTT,CASSPSSDTQYF,TRBJ2-3,-,TRBV13,-
TGCAGCGTTGGGGCCCGACTAGCGGGGGACAATGAGCAGTTCTTC,CSVGARLAGDNEQFF,TRBJ2-1,-,TRBV29-1,TRBD2
TGTTCCAGCAGCCAATCCGGGGTTGGGTATACGCAGTATTTT,CSSSQSGVGYTQYF,TRBJ2-3,-,TRBV7-9,-
TGTGCCAGCAGCTCTCCTAGCGAGAGCTCCTACAATGAGCAGTTCTTC,CASSSPSESSYNEQFF,TRBJ2-1,-,TRBV28,-
TGTGCTAGTGCCACAGGATCCCACACTGAAGCTTTCTTT,CASATGSHTEAFF,TRBJ1-1,-,TRBV12-5,-
TGTGCCATCAGTTACGGGACTACGAACACCGGGGAGCTGTTTTTT,CAISYGTTNTGELFF,TRBJ2-2,-,TRBV10-3,TRBD2
TGTGCCAGCAGCTTCGCGGGGGACTCTGGAAACACCATATATTTT,CASSFAGDSGNTIYF,TRBJ1-3,once,TRBV11-3,-
TGTGCCAGTAGTGGGCCGGGACAGGGTAATGAAAAACTGTTTTTT,CASSGPGQGNEKLFF,TRBJ1-4,-,TRBV19,TRBD1
TGTGCCAGCAGCTTAGCCGGGACAGGGTCCTACAATGAGCAGTTCTTC,CASSLAGTGSYNEQFF,TRBJ2-1,few,TRBV7-9,TRBD1
TGTGCCAGCAGTGGTTACGTCCCGGGGTATCTTAATGAGCAGTTCTTC,CASSGYVPGYLNEQFF,TRBJ2-1,few,TRBV6-1,-
TGTGCCAGCAGCTTTATGTGGGGACAGGGGGAATCCTACGAGCAGTACTTC,CASSFMWGQGESYEQYF,TRBJ2-7,-,TRBV5-5,TRBD1
TGTGCCAGCAGTTCACTACAACCCACCGGGGAGCTGTTTTTT,CASSSLQPTGELFF,TRBJ2-2,-,TRBV2,-
TGTGCCAGTAGTACTAAAGGGGAAACGGGACTAGCGGTTTACGAGCAGTACTTC,CASSTKGETGLAVYEQYF,TRBJ2-7,-,TRBV19,TRBD2
TGTGCCTGGGCCAGAGCGCCTAAGACTAGCGGAAGAGGGGGAGAGCAGTTCTTC,CAWARAPKTSGRGGEQFF,TRBJ2-1,-,TRBV30,TRBD2
TGTGCCAGCAGCCCTGGACAGGGTTGGGCCGCAACTAATGAAAAACTGTTTTTT,CASSPGQGWAATNEKLFF,TRBJ1-4,-,TRBV4-2,TRBD1
TGTGCCAGCAGCCTTGGCGGTAGCACAGATACGCAGTATTTT,CASSLGGSTDTQYF,TRBJ2-3,few,TRBV14,-
TGTGCCTGGAGTGTACGAGGAGGGTGGGGTCCAGCTTTCTTT,CAWSVRGGWGPAFF,TRBJ1-1,-,TRBV30,-
TGCAGCGTCGACCGGGTAGGGGGCACTGAAGCTTTCTTT,CSVDRVGGTEAFF,TRBJ1-1,once,TRBV29-1,-
TGTGCCAGCTCTACAAGGAGCGGGGGGGCAATTAATGAGCAGTTCTTC,CASSTRSGGAINEQFF,TRBJ2-1,-,TRBV6-4,TRBD2
TGTGCCGGGGACAGGGGGCTAAACACTGAAGCTTTCTTT,CAGDRGLNTEAFF,TRBJ1-1,once,TRBV7-9,TRBD1
TGTGCCAGCAGCCAAGATTTTTCAGGACTACGGAGCAATGAGCAGTTCTTC,CASSQDFSGLRSNEQFF,TRBJ2-1,-,TRBV4-2,-
TGTGCCATCAGTGGAGGCAGGGGAAGCTCTGGAAACACCATATATTTT,CAISGGRGSSGNTIYF,TRBJ1-3,-,TRBV10-3,-
TGTGCCTCCGAGAGGGGGGGGCGAACCGGGGAGCTGTTTTTT,CASERGGRTGELFF,TRBJ2-2,-,TRBV19,-
TGTGCCAGCAGTTACTCGGGCGGGGGATATGGCTACACCTTC,CASSYSGGGYGYTF,TRBJ1-2,few,TRBV6-6,-
TGCGCCAGCAGCCAAGATATTAGCGGGAGACCCAATGAGCAGTTCTTC,CASSQDISGRPNEQFF,TRBJ2-1,-,TRBV4-3,TRBD2
TGTGCCAGCAGCCCGGGGACTGCGAACACCGGGGAGCTGTTTTTT,CASSPGTANTGELFF,TRBJ2-2,-,TRBV7-9,-
TGTGCCAGCAGCGGTTCAGGTCTCTCTGGAAACACCATATATTTT,CASSGSGLSGNTIYF,TRBJ1-3,-,TRBV5-6,-
TGTGCCAGCTCACCACCCTCGAGCGGACGGAGCGGCACAGATACGCAGTATTTT,CASSPPSSGRSGTDTQYF,TRBJ2-3,few,TRBV18,-
TGTGCCAGCAGCCCTCCCCTAAGCGGGATTTACGGCACAGATACGCAGTATTTT,CASSPPLSGIYGTDTQYF,TRBJ2-3,-,TRBV11-2,TRBD2
TGTGCCTGGAGAAGACTTAGAGGGGGCCCGATTTATGGCTACACCTTC,CAWRRLRGGPIYGYTF,TRBJ1-2,few,TRBV30,TRBD1
TGCGCCAGCAGCCAAGCAGCAGGTGACGGCTCTGGGGCCAACGTCCTGACTTTC,CASSQAAGDGSGANVLTF,TRBJ2-6,-,TRBV4-3,-
TGCGCCAGCAGCCAAGATTTCCGACCAGGCAGGGTTGGTGAAAAACTGTTTTTT,CASSQDFRPGRVGEKLFF,TRBJ1-4,-,TRBV4-3,-
TGTGCCAGCAAAGAACAGGGTTCAGGAAACACCATATATTTT,CASKEQGSGNTIYF,TRBJ1-3,once,TRBV6-1,-
TGCGCCAGCAGGTCGGAGACAGACTTTGAAGCTTTCTTT,CASRSETDFEAFF,TRBJ1-1,-,TRBV4-1,-
TGTGCCAGTAGTATTCAGAGGGATCAGCCCCAGCATTTT,CASSIQRDQPQHF,TRBJ1-5,-,TRBV19,-
TGTGCCAGCAGCTTGGCCGACAGGGAAGCTTTCTTT,CASSLADREAFF,TRBJ1-1,-,TRBV5-6,-
TGTGCCAGCAGTTCGGTACAGGGATATGAGCAGTTCTTC,CASSSVQGYEQFF,TRBJ2-1,-,TRBV6-5,-